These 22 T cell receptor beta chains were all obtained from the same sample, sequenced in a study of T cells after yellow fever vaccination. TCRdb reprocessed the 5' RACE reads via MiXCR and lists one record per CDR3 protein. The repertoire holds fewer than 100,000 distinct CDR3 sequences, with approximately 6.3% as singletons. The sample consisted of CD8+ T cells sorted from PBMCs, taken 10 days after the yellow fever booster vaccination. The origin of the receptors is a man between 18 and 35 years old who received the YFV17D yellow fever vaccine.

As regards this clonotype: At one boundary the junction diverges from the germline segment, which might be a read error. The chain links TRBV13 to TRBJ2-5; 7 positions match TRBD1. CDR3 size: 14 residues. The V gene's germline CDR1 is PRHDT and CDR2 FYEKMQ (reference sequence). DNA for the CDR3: TGTGCCGGCAGCCCTGACAGGGTTCAAGAGACCCAGTACTTC. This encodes CAGSPDRVQETQYF. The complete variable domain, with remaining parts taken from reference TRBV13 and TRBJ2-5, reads AAGVIQSPRHLIKEKRETATLKCYPIPRHDTVYWYQQGPGQDPQFLISFYEKMQSDKGSIPDRFSAQQFSDYHSELNMSSLELGDSALYFCAGSPDRVQETQYFGPGTRLLVL.

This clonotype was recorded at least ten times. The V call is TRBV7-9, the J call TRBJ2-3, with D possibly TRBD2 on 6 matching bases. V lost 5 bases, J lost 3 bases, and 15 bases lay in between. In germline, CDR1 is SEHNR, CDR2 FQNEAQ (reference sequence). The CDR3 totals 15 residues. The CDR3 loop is CASSLGGGGTDTQYF. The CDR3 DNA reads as TGTGCCAGCAGCCTGGGGGGAGGAGGGACAGATACGCAGTATTTT.

CDR3: CSVGAGEYQPQHF. CDR3 sequence (DNA): TGCAGCGTTGGAGCAGGGGAGTATCAGCCCCAGCATTTT. The chain is built from TRBV29-1 and TRBJ1-5; a weak D match, TRBD1 (6 bases). V was cut by 4 bases and J by 5 bases, with 12 bases left in between. CDR3 length: 13 residues. Germline assignment: CDR1 SQVTM and CDR2 ANQGSEA.

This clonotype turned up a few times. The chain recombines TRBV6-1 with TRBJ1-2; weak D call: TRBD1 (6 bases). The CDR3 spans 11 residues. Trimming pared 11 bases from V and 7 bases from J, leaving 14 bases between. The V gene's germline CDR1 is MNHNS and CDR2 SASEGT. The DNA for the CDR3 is TGTGCCGCCAGAGCAGGGGTTGGCTACACCTTC. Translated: CAARAGVGYTF.

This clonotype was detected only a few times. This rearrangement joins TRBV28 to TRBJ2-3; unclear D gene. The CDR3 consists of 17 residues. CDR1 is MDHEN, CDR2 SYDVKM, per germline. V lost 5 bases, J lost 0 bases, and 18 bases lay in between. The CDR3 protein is CASSMLVFGVSTDTQYF. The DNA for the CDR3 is TGTGCCAGCAGTATGTTGGTCTTTGGCGTTAGCACAGATACGCAGTATTTT.

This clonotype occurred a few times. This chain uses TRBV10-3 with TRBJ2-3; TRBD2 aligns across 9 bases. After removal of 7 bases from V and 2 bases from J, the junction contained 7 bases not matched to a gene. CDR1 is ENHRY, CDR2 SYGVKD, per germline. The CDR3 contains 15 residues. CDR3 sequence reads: CAINGIAGATDTQYF. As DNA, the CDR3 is TGTGCCATCAACGGCATAGCGGGGGCCACAGATACGCAGTATTTT.

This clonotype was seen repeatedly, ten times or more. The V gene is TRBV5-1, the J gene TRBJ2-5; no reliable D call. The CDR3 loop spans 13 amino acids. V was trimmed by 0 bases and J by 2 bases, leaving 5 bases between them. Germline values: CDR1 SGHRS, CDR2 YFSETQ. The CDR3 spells CASSLGLQETQYF. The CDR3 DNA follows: TGCGCCAGCAGCTTGGGGCTGCAAGAGACCCAGTACTTC.

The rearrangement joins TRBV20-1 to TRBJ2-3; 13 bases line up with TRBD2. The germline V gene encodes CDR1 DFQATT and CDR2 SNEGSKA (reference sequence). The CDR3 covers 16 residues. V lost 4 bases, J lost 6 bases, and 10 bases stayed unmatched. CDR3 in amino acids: CSATEGTSGVGDTQYF. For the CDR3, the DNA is TGCAGTGCTACGGAAGGGACTAGCGGGGTGGGTGATACGCAGTATTTT.

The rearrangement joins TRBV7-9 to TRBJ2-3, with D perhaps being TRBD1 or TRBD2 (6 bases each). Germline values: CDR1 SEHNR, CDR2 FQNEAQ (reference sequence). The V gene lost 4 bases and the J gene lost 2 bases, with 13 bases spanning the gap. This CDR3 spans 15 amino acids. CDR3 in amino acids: CASSSLGGYTDTQYF. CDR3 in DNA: TGTGCCAGCAGCTCGCTGGGGGGCTACACAGATACGCAGTATTTT.

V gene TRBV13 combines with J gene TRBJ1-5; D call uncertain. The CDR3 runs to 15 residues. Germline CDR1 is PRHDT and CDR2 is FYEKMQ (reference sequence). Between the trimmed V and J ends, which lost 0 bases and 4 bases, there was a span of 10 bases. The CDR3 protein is CASSLGRAWNQPQHF. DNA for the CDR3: TGTGCCAGCAGCTTAGGAAGGGCGTGGAATCAGCCCCAGCATTTT.

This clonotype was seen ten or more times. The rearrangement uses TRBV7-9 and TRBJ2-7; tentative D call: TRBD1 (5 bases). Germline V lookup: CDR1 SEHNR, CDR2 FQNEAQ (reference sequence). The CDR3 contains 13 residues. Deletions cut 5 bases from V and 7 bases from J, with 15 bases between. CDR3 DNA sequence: TGTGCCAGCAGCCTTCCAGGGTCGAGGGAGCAGTACTTC. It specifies CASSLPGSREQYF.

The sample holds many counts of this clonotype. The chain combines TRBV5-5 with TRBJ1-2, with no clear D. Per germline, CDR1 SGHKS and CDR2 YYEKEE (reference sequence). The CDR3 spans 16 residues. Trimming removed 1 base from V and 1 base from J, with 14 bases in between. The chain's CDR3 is CASSLSEPLGNYGYTF. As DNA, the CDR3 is TGTGCCAGCAGCTTGTCCGAGCCGCTGGGTAACTATGGCTACACCTTC.

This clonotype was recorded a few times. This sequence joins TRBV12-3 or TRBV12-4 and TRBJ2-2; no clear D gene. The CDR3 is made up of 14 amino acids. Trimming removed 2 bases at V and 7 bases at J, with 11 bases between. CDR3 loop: CASSLRILGGELFF. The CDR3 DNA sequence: TGTGCCAGCAGTTTACGAATCCTTGGCGGGGAGCTGTTTTTT.

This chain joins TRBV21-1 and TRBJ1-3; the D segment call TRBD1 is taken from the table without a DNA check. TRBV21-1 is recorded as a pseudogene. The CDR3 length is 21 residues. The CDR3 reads CASSKARYWSFRDSSGNTIYF. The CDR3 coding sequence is TGTGCCAGCAGCAAAGCGCGTTATTGGAGCTTTCGGGACAGCTCTGGAAACACCATATATTTT.

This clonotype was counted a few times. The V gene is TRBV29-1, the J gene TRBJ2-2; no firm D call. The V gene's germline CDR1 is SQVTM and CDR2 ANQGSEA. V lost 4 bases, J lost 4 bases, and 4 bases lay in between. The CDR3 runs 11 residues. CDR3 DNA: TGCAGCGTTGGTGGCACCGGGGAGCTGTTTTTT. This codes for CSVGGTGELFF.

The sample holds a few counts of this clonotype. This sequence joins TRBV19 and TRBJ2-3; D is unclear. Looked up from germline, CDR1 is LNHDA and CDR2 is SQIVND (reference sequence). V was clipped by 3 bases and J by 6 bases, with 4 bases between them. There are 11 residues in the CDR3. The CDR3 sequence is CASSIGDTQYF. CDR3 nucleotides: TGTGCCAGTAGTATTGGGGATACGCAGTATTTT. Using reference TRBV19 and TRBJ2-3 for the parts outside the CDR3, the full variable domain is DGGITQSPKYLFRKEGQNVTLSCEQNLNHDAMYWYRQDPGQGLRLIYYSQIVNDFQKGDIAEGYSVSREKKESFPLTVTSAQKNPTAFYLCASSIGDTQYFGPGTRLTVL.

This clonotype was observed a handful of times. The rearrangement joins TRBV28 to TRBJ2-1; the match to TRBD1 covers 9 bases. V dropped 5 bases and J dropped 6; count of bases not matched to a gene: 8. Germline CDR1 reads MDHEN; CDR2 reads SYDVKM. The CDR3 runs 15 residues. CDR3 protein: CASSPPGQGVNEQFF. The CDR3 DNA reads TGTGCCAGCAGTCCCCCGGGACAGGGAGTCAATGAGCAGTTCTTC.

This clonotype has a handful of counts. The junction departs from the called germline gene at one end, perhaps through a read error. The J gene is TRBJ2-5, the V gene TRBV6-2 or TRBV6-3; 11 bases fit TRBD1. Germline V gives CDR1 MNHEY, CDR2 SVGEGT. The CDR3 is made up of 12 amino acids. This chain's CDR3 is CASSYTRDRGLF. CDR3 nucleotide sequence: TGTGCCAGCAGTTACACCCGGGACAGGGGGTTGTTC.

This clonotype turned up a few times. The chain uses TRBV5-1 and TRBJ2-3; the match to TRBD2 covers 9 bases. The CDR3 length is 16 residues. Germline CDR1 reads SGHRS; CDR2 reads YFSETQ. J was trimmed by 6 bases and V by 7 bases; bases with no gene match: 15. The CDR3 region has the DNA TGCGCCAGCTACAACGGAGGCGGGGGGGCTCGTGATACGCAGTATTTT. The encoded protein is CASYNGGGGARDTQYF.

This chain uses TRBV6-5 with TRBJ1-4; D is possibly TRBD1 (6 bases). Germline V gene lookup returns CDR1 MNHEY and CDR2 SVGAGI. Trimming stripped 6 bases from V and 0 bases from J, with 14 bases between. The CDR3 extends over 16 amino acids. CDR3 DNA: TGTGCCAGCAGGCTCGGGACATTTGCAACTAATGAAAAACTGTTTTTT. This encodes CASRLGTFATNEKLFF.

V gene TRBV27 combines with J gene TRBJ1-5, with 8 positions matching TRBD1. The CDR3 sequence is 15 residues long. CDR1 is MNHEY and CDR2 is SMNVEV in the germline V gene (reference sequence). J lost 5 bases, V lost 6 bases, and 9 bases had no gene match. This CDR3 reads CASSIYQGADQPQHF. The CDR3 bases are TGTGCCAGCAGCATATACCAGGGGGCGGATCAGCCCCAGCATTTT.

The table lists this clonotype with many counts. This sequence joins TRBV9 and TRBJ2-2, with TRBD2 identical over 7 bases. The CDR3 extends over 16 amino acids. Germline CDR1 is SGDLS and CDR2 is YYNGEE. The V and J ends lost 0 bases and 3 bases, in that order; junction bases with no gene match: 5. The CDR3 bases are TGTGCCAGCAGCGTAGCGGCGGGGGAACACACCGGGGAGCTGTTTTTT. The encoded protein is CASSVAAGEHTGELFF.